This T cell receptor (beta chain) was sequenced for a study of T cell responses to AZD1222 COVID-19 vaccine. Study results and limitations: Reportedly, nearly half the spike-specific TCRs target unmutated variant regions. Only a handful of AZD1222 recipients tested seropositive at baseline. Clonal diversity was possibly underestimated, and white British individuals and females predominated among donors. An increase in Spike-specific TCR breadth and depth was observed after two AZD1222 doses.

Regarding this clone: Antigen unknown.

The CDR3 runs to 13 residues. Between the trimmed V and J ends, which lost 3 bases and 2 bases, there was a span of 8 bases. Germline V gene data show CDR1 as DFQATT and CDR2 as SNEGSKA (reference sequence). Repertoires were generated with immunoSEQ multiplex PCR, while TCRdb's copy carries only in-frame clones and drops some. The sample comprises tens of thousands of clones, nearly 90% of which are singletons, and 5% rests with the top ten. The receptor was isolated from an adult in good health. The chain is built from TRBV20-1 and TRBJ1-5; D call uncertain. Specimen: peripheral blood, collected on day 0 of MenACWY control vaccination. The CDR3 DNA sequence: TGCAGTGCTAGTGGAGGGCGCAATCAGCCCCAGCATTTT. Translated, it gives CSASGGRNQPQHF.